Below are 18 T cell receptor beta chains sequenced from a single sample in a study of cytomegalovirus exposure and HLA in healthy donors. The PCR ran on 60 Vbeta and 13 Jbeta primers. Profiling relied on immunoSEQ multiplex PCR, and the TCRdb table lists in-frame clones only, not all of them. The sample lists around 200,000 clones, roughly 82% occurring once. Sequencing was done on a sample of PBMCs. The receptor set was obtained from a girl aged 2-15 years in good health and CMV-seropositive.

The chain employs TRBV30 and TRBJ1-5; unclear D gene. This CDR3 has 13 amino acids. Trimming cost V 4 bases and J 5 bases, with 12 bases left between them. The germline gives CDR1 GTSNPN, CDR2 SVGIG (reference sequence). In DNA form, the CDR3 reads TGTGCCTGGACCCGGGGATTCGATCAGCCCCAGCATTTT. Translating it yields CAWTRGFDQPQHF.

The chain uses TRBV19 and TRBJ2-2; TRBD1 aligns across 7 bases. The V and J ends lost 9 bases and 0 bases, in that order; junction bases with no gene match: 7. This CDR3 has 15 residues. The germline V gene has CDR1 LNHDA and CDR2 SQIVND (reference sequence). The CDR3 DNA follows: TGTGCCAGCGCCGTCGGGACAGCGAACACCGGGGAGCTGTTTTTT. Its protein is CASAVGTANTGELFF.

This chain connects TRBV27 to TRBJ2-2, with D possibly being TRBD2 (7 bases). The CDR3 sequence is 15 residues long. The germline V gene encodes CDR1 MNHEY and CDR2 SMNVEV (reference sequence). The germline V and J ends were trimmed by 3 bases and 5 bases, with 13 bases remaining between them. The DNA of the CDR3 is TGTGCCAGCAGTTTTAGGGGGAGGGAAACCGGGGAGCTGTTTTTT. The encoded protein is CASSFRGRETGELFF.

The genes are TRBV18 and TRBJ2-1, with 13 bases fitting TRBD2. The V gene's germline CDR1 is KGHSH and CDR2 LQKENI. This CDR3 comprises 16 residues. V dropped 6 bases and J dropped 0; count of bases not matched to a gene: 2. The CDR3 DNA follows: TGTGCCAGCTCTCGGACTAGCGGGAGCTCCTACAATGAGCAGTTCTTC. This sequence encodes CASSRTSGSSYNEQFF. Combining the CDR3 with reference TRBV18 and TRBJ2-1 gives the whole variable domain NAGVMQNPRHLVRRRGQEARLRCSPMKGHSHVYWYRQLPEEGLKFMVYLQKENIIDESGMPKERFSAEFPKEGPSILRIQQVVRGDSAAYFCASSRTSGSSYNEQFFGPGTRLTVL.

The chain uses TRBV10-2 and TRBJ2-1, with 15 positions matching TRBD2. J gave up 9 bases and V 6 bases, and 6 bases lay outside the gene matches. From germline, CDR1 is WSHSY and CDR2 SAAADI. The length of the CDR3 is 15 residues. The CDR3 is CASSSGTSGRFEQFF. CDR3 DNA sequence: TGCGCCAGCAGCTCCGGGACTAGCGGGAGGTTTGAGCAGTTCTTC.

This sequence joins TRBV11-1 and TRBJ2-5; 7 positions agree with TRBD1. Trimming took 4 bases from V and 2 from J; bases not matched to a gene: 1. The germline V gene has CDR1 SGHAT and CDR2 FQDESV (reference sequence). CDR3 size: 13 residues. The CDR3 reads CASSSDRQETQYF. The CDR3 bases are TGTGCCAGCAGCTCGGACAGGCAAGAGACCCAGTACTTC.

The chain couples TRBV5-8 to TRBJ1-4, with D maybe TRBD1 (6 bases). The CDR3 contains 14 residues. The germline V and J ends were trimmed by 2 bases and 4 bases, with 9 bases remaining between them. Germline values: CDR1 SGHTS, CDR2 YDEGEE. CDR3 loop: CASSLDRSNEKLFF. The CDR3 DNA sequence: TGTGCCAGCAGCTTAGACAGGAGTAATGAAAAACTGTTTTTT. Full variable domain (rest looked up from reference TRBV5-8 and TRBJ1-4): EAGVTQSPTHLIKTRGQQATLRCSPISGHTSVYWYQQALGLGLQFLLWYDEGEERNRGNFPPRFSGRQFPNYSSELNVNALELEDSALYLCASSLDRSNEKLFFGSGTQLSVL.

The chain uses TRBV5-1 and TRBJ1-5; D is perhaps TRBD1 (5 bases). The CDR3 covers 13 residues. Germline CDR1 reads SGHRS; CDR2 reads YFSETQ. V was clipped by 0 bases and J by 7 bases, with 8 bases between them. The chain's CDR3 is CASSLVAGQPQHF. CDR3 DNA: TGCGCCAGCAGCTTGGTGGCAGGGCAGCCCCAGCATTTT.

The rearrangement links TRBV28 to TRBJ1-2; TRBD1 matches 8 bases. This CDR3 has 13 amino acids. Trimming cost V 10 bases and J 3 bases; bases outside gene matches: 7. CDR1 MDHEN and CDR2 SYDVKM come from the germline V gene. As DNA, the CDR3 is TGTGCCATAAGGACAGGGCTCTACTATGGCTACACCTTC. This gives the protein CAIRTGLYYGYTF.

V usage is TRBV28 and J usage is TRBJ1-1, with D perhaps matching TRBD1 (6 bases). Trimming pared 2 bases from V and 4 bases from J, leaving 11 bases between. Per the germline V gene, CDR1 is MDHEN and CDR2 is SYDVKM. The CDR3 spans 14 residues. This chain's CDR3 is CASSLGGDITEAFF. CDR3 coding DNA: TGTGCCAGCAGTTTAGGGGGGGACATCACTGAAGCTTTCTTT.

This clone was observed a single time. The genes are TRBV5-6 and TRBJ2-2; D remains ambiguous. V was clipped by 1 base and J by 5 bases, with 6 bases between them. The length of the CDR3 is 13 residues. Germline CDR1 and CDR2: SGHDT and YYEEEE. In DNA, the CDR3 is TGTGCCAGCAGCTTGATCCAGACCGGGGAGCTGTTTTTT. This codes for CASSLIQTGELFF. Full variable domain (missing parts from reference TRBV5-6 and TRBJ2-2): DAGVTQSPTHLIKTRGQQVTLRCSPKSGHDTVSWYQQALGQGPQFIFQYYEEEERQRGNFPDRFSGHQFPNYSSELNVNALLLGDSALYLCASSLIQTGELFFGEGSRLTVL.

This clone was seen ten or more times. The CDR3 DNA reads TGTGCCAGCAGTGAAGGTGGGGACAGGGCTGCCGGGGAGCTGTTTTTT. Its translation is CASSEGGDRAAGELFF. This chain joins TRBV6-1 and TRBJ2-2; 9 bases align to TRBD1. Trimming cost V 1 base and J 6 bases; bases outside gene matches: 6. The CDR3 contains 16 residues. The germline gives CDR1 MNHNS, CDR2 SASEGT.

This clone was seen only a few times. V is TRBV5-6 and J is TRBJ2-3, with 10 bases that match TRBD2. Per germline, CDR1 SGHDT and CDR2 YYEEEE. J lost 6 bases, V lost 2 bases, and 6 bases had no gene match. The CDR3 has 15 amino acids. CDR3 residues: CASSLLAGRLDTQYF. In DNA, the CDR3 is TGTGCCAGCAGCTTACTAGCGGGGAGGTTGGATACGCAGTATTTT. The complete variable domain, with remaining parts taken from reference TRBV5-6 and TRBJ2-3, reads DAGVTQSPTHLIKTRGQQVTLRCSPKSGHDTVSWYQQALGQGPQFIFQYYEEEERQRGNFPDRFSGHQFPNYSSELNVNALLLGDSALYLCASSLLAGRLDTQYFGPGTRLTVL.

The chain recombines TRBV5-1 with TRBJ1-2; D is unclear. V lost 3 bases, J lost 1 base, and 7 bases lay in between. The CDR3 is 13 amino acids. CDR1 is SGHRS, CDR2 YFSETQ, per germline. In nucleotides, the CDR3 is TGCGCCAGCAGCTCGGAGGGTAACTATGGCTACACCTTC. Protein: CASSSEGNYGYTF.

This chain joins TRBV5-1 and TRBJ1-2; D may be TRBD1 (6 bases). The CDR3 length is 18 residues. The V end was cut by 7 bases, the J end by 4 bases, with 29 bases between. Germline lookup yields CDR1 SGHRS and CDR2 YFSETQ. CDR3 in amino acids: CASPSTILDRNGAYGYTF. CDR3 coding DNA: TGCGCCAGCCCGTCGACCATCTTAGACAGGAATGGGGCCTATGGCTACACCTTC.

The CDR3 DNA follows: TGTGCCACCAGCAGGAGACAGGGGGTTCAGCCCCAGCATTTT. Translation: CATSRRQGVQPQHF. This chain uses TRBV15 with TRBJ1-5, with 9 bases matching TRBD1. The CDR3 totals 14 residues. Trimming at V came to 3 bases and at J to 6 bases, leaving 3 bases not matched to a gene. In germline, CDR1 is LNHNV, CDR2 YYDKDF (reference sequence). The whole variable domain, filled in from reference TRBV15 and TRBJ1-5, reads DAMVIQNPRYQVTQFGKPVTLSCSQTLNHNVMYWYQQKSSQAPKLLFHYYDKDFNNEADTPDNFQSRRPNTSFCFLDIRSPGLGDTAMYLCATSRRQGVQPQHFGDGTRLSIL.

The genes are TRBV29-1 and TRBJ1-1; perhaps TRBD1 as D (5 bases). In germline, CDR1 is SQVTM, CDR2 ANQGSEA. V was clipped by 7 bases and J by 2 bases, with 14 bases between them. CDR3 size: 13 residues. CDR3 protein: CSAKTTGNTEAFF. The CDR3 DNA is TGCAGCGCGAAGACCACAGGTAACACTGAAGCTTTCTTT.

The rearrangement links TRBV9 to TRBJ2-1; 8 bases map to TRBD1. J was trimmed by 8 bases and V by 2 bases; bases with no gene match: 9. The CDR3 runs 15 residues. CDR1 and CDR2 from the germline V gene are SGDLS and YYNGEE. The chain's CDR3 is CASSVKDRAADEQFF. Written as DNA, the CDR3 is TGTGCCAGCAGCGTCAAGGACAGGGCCGCCGATGAGCAGTTCTTC.